This TCR beta chain was sequenced during a study of OX40 agonist ivuxolimab in advanced cancers. The wider study: Head and neck, renal cell, melanoma or hepatocellular carcinoma were the cancers that dose-escalation patients had.

This CDR3 is 12 amino acids long. V lost 8 bases, J lost 4 bases, and 12 bases lay in between. Germline CDR1 and CDR2: MNHNY and SVGAGI (reference sequence). Concerning this clone itself: Its target is not known.

The data were produced by immunoSEQ multiplex PCR, yet TCRdb's version contains in-frame clones alone and is incomplete. The table records tens of thousands of clones, around 86% of them present only once. Study-wide points: Clones of CD4+ and CD8+ blood T cells grew by week 6 at doses of 0.1 to 3.0 mg/kg.

The V call is TRBV6-6, the J call TRBJ2-7; D is unresolved. This sequence originates from an adult with an advanced solid tumor such as melanoma, head and neck, liver or kidney cancer. The sample was CD4+ or CD8+ T cells sorted from blood, taken in a trial of the OX40 agonist ivuxolimab. The CDR3 loop reads CASLGQWYEQYF. The CDR3 DNA is TGTGCCAGCCTCGGCCAGTGGTACGAGCAGTACTTC.